This T cell receptor beta chain was identified during a study of blood T cells in healthy people across ages. Study-level background: Per two T cells, about one barcoded beta molecule was captured through template switching. Findings and caveats of the study: Naive CD4+ cell counts and diversity both ran higher in long-lived than in aged donors.

In its sample, this clonotype was seen a few times. The target antigen is unknown. Combining a sample-barcoded 5' primer with a J-beta primer mix, a second PCR ran for 7 to 11 cycles. All samples yielded 3 million or more CDR3-containing paired-end reads. TCRdb ran MiXCR on the 5' RACE reads and lists one entry per CDR3 protein. The data show 750,000 or so distinct CDR3 sequences, with around 25% seen just once and 9.4% held by the top ten. The CDR3 has 13 amino acids. Trimming removed 5 bases at V and 6 bases at J, with 13 bases between. Germline CDR1 reads MNHEY; CDR2 reads SMNVEV (reference sequence). These sequences were also reported in another study, on T cells of mothers and their children.

Sample: blood. The chain joins TRBV27 to TRBJ1-2; D is undetermined. This receptor was identified in a boy younger than 18 in good health. The CDR3 nucleotides read TGTGCCAGCAGTCCAGCCGTTGGAAATGGCTACACCTTC. Amino acids: CASSPAVGNGYTF.